This paragraph covers one T cell receptor beta chain sequence. Antigen unknown. This record comes from a study of post-analysis software for immune sequencing data. The CDR3 contains 11 residues. With 5 bases removed from V and 8 bases from J, the gap between germline ends came to 8 bases. Germline CDR1 KGHDR, CDR2 SFDVKD. The library was made from cDNA and included unique molecular identifiers. Input amounts of roughly 0.9 to 10 million T cells were used. These gave roughly 0.5 million cDNA molecules, so each molecule approximated one T cell. TCRdb recomputed calls from the PCR reads with MiXCR, one row per CDR3 protein. The table includes 600,000 to 700,000 distinct CDR3 sequences, 59% detected once. Findings of the study overall: Pronounced co-clustering by F measure was evident among identically batched samples. Five or six TRBV segments, TRBV5-6, TRBV5-1 and TRBV20-1 among them, were found more frequent in patients than controls. Multiple sclerosis patients showed significantly lower normalized Chao1 diversity than controls did.

The sample was blood. The gene calls are TRBV24-1 and TRBJ1-2, with D unresolved. The sequence came from a girl aged 2 to 9 with multiple sclerosis. CDR3 region: CATSGPGGYTF. The CDR3 DNA sequence: TGTGCCACCAGTGGCCCGGGGGGCTACACCTTC.